These 21 T cell receptor beta chains came from one sample sequenced in a study of blood T cell repertoires in COVID-19. The protocol was immunoSEQ multiplex PCR, while the TCRdb copy is restricted to in-frame clones and leaves out a portion. The repertoire holds tens of thousands of clones, around nine tenths seen once, with about 12% in the top ten. The sample taken for sequencing was peripheral blood. These receptors were obtained from a human donor with active COVID-19. The donor label of this sample is uncertain.

This chain connects TRBV7-2 to TRBJ2-1; TRBD1 matches at 9 bases. The J segment lost 0 bases and the V segment lost 5 bases, leaving 5 bases of the junction unmatched. The CDR3 totals 16 residues. Germline-derived CDR1 and CDR2 are SGHTA and FQGNSA. The CDR3 loop reads CASSLRDRVSYNEQFF. DNA of the CDR3: TGTGCCAGCAGCCTCCGGGACAGGGTCTCCTACAATGAGCAGTTCTTC.

The chain uses TRBV5-4 and TRBJ1-6, with D perhaps TRBD1 (5 bases). V was shortened by 0 bases and J by 4 bases, with 8 bases between the two germline ends. Germline CDR1 is SGHNT and CDR2 is YYREEE (reference sequence). There are 15 residues in the CDR3. For the CDR3, the DNA is TGTGCCAGCAGCTTGGCCCCAGGGTATAATTCACCCCTCCACTTT. Translated: CASSLAPGYNSPLHF.

The chain recombines TRBV11-2 with TRBJ1-3; D unresolved. Per germline, CDR1 SGHAT and CDR2 FQNNGV. V lost 1 base to trimming and J lost 0 bases, with 7 bases between them. CDR3 length: 15 amino acids. The CDR3 loop is CASSLGAASGNTIYF. The CDR3 DNA is TGTGCCAGCAGCTTAGGGGCAGCCTCTGGAAACACCATATATTTT.

The chain is built from TRBV18 and TRBJ2-3, with TRBD2 matching 10 bases. The CDR3 consists of 17 residues. Trimming took 3 bases from V and 3 from J; bases not matched to a gene: 9. The V gene's germline CDR1 is KGHSH and CDR2 LQKENI. CDR3 nucleotide sequence: TGTGCCAGCTCACCCTATGCTAGCGGGAGCGGGACAGATACGCAGTATTTT. It encodes CASSPYASGSGTDTQYF.

This clone was detected only a few times. V is TRBV2 and J is TRBJ2-2; D is unclear. V was clipped by 7 bases and J by 5 bases, with 14 bases between them. Germline V gene lookup returns CDR1 SNHLY and CDR2 FYNNEI. This CDR3 is built from 14 residues. The CDR3 loop reads CASTQTQSTGELFF. DNA of the CDR3: TGTGCCAGCACCCAAACCCAGTCAACCGGGGAGCTGTTTTTT.

V and J are TRBV21-1 and TRBJ2-7; the table's D call of TRBD1 was not tested on the DNA. TRBV21-1 is deemed a pseudogene. This CDR3 comprises 14 residues. CDR3 sequence (DNA): TGTGCCAGCAGCAAATTTGGGCTGATCTACGAGCAGTACTTC. The encoded protein is CASSKFGLIYEQYF.

In this sample, this clone turned up a few times. The chain joins TRBV10-3 to TRBJ2-1; D unresolved. The CDR3 length is 11 residues. The V gene's germline CDR1 is ENHRY and CDR2 SYGVKD. Trimming stripped 3 bases from V and 8 bases from J, with 5 bases between. CDR3 loop: CAISEKHEQFF. The DNA for the CDR3 is TGTGCCATCAGTGAAAAGCATGAGCAGTTCTTC.

V usage is TRBV28 and J usage is TRBJ2-7; 14 nucleotides line up with TRBD2. V lost 3 bases, J lost 0 bases, and 4 bases stayed unmatched. Per the germline V gene, CDR1 is MDHEN and CDR2 is SYDVKM. The CDR3 runs 17 residues. The CDR3 region has the DNA TGTGCCAGCAGTTTTAGGACTAGCGGGAGGAGCTCCTACGAGCAGTACTTC. The encoded protein is CASSFRTSGRSSYEQYF. The full variable domain, with the rest looked up from reference TRBV28 and TRBJ2-7, is DVKVTQSSRYLVKRTGEKVFLECVQDMDHENMFWYRQDPGLGLRLIYFSYDVKMKEKGDIPEGYSVSREKKERFSLILESASTNQTSMYLCASSFRTSGRSSYEQYFGPGTRLTVT.

The rearrangement uses TRBV2 and TRBJ1-2; D unresolved. The CDR3 loop spans 10 amino acids. Germline V gene lookup returns CDR1 SNHLY and CDR2 FYNNEI. V lost 10 bases and J 8 bases, leaving 11 bases between the germline ends. CDR3 in DNA: TGTGCCATCCGTGCCGGGGGCTACACCTTC. Translation gives CAIRAGGYTF.

The chain employs TRBV19 and TRBJ2-2; 8 bases line up with TRBD2. Germline CDR1 and CDR2: LNHDA and SQIVND (reference sequence). This CDR3 comprises 16 residues. V gave up 3 bases and J gave up 7 bases; unmatched junction bases: 10. Here the CDR3 reads CASSIDGRAFIGELFF. The CDR3 bases are TGTGCCAGTAGTATTGACGGGAGGGCCTTCATCGGGGAGCTGTTTTTT.

This chain connects TRBV27 to TRBJ2-1, with 9 nucleotides matching TRBD2. The germline gives CDR1 MNHEY, CDR2 SMNVEV (reference sequence). This CDR3 has 17 residues. Unmatched junction bases numbered 12, after V lost 5 bases and J lost 4 bases. CDR3: CASSPSPSSGAYNEQFF. CDR3 in DNA: TGTGCCAGCAGTCCTAGCCCCTCTAGCGGGGCATACAATGAGCAGTTCTTC.

This chain uses TRBV6-5 with TRBJ1-5; TRBD1 agrees at 7 bases. Germline loops: CDR1 MNHEY, CDR2 SVGAGI. This CDR3 has 15 residues. Losses at the gene ends were 7 bases for V and 2 bases for J; bases not matched to a gene: 8. The CDR3 spells CASMSRGIGNQPQHF. The CDR3 nucleotides are TGTGCCAGCATGTCCAGGGGGATCGGCAATCAGCCCCAGCATTTT.

The V gene is TRBV5-1, the J gene TRBJ2-2, with D maybe TRBD1 (6 bases). V gave up 4 bases and J gave up 6 bases, with 16 bases separating them. CDR3 length: 15 residues. Germline assignment: CDR1 SGHRS and CDR2 YFSETQ. The CDR3 nucleotides are TGCGCCAGCAGCCAAGGCCCTCAGGGGCCCGGGGAGCTGTTTTTT. It yields the protein CASSQGPQGPGELFF.

A single count supports this clone. The chain links TRBV5-4 to TRBJ2-7, with 13 bases that match TRBD2. This CDR3 has 17 amino acids. V shed 4 bases and J 1 base; nucleotides not matched to a gene: 8. Germline CDR1 SGHNT, CDR2 YYREEE (reference sequence). CDR3 sequence: CASSPGLAGAFSYEQYF. Here the CDR3 DNA reads TGTGCCAGCAGCCCTGGACTAGCGGGGGCCTTTTCCTACGAGCAGTACTTC.

The chain is built from TRBV7-2 and TRBJ2-7; a possible D gene is TRBD1 (6 bases). The V gene's germline CDR1 is SGHTA and CDR2 FQGNSA. V lost 5 bases and J 4 bases, leaving 18 bases between the germline ends. The CDR3 totals 15 residues. The CDR3 sequence: CASSPLSWGQYEQYF. The CDR3 region has the DNA TGTGCCAGCAGCCCCTTAAGCTGGGGGCAGTACGAGCAGTACTTC.

This clone turned up a few times. The chain is built from TRBV11-3 and TRBJ1-6; 8 bases fit TRBD1. There are 14 residues in the CDR3. Germline trimming cut 7 bases from V and 7 bases from J; bases unmatched to any gene: 6. Germline V gives CDR1 SGHNT, CDR2 YENEEA. CDR3 loop: CASNGQGLNSPLHF. The CDR3 region has the DNA TGTGCCAGCAACGGACAGGGTCTGAATTCACCCCTCCACTTT.

In this sample, this clone turned up once. The CDR3 here is CASSLRVIRAGGGETQYF. For the CDR3, the DNA is TGTGCCAGCAGCTTAAGGGTGATTAGGGCGGGAGGGGGAGAGACCCAGTACTTC. The genes are TRBV7-2 and TRBJ2-5; 9 nucleotides match TRBD2. The length of the CDR3 is 18 residues. J gave up 4 bases and V 2 bases, and 14 bases lay outside the gene matches. Looked up from germline, CDR1 is SGHTA and CDR2 is FQGNSA.

The chain couples TRBV6-1 to TRBJ2-6; 7 bases match TRBD1. J gave up 1 base and V 4 bases, and 4 bases lay outside the gene matches. The CDR3 has 16 residues. Germline CDR1 is MNHNS and CDR2 is SASEGT. This CDR3 is CASSGLQGSGANVLTF. The CDR3 nucleotides read TGTGCCAGCAGTGGATTACAGGGGTCTGGGGCCAACGTCCTGACTTTC.

In DNA, the CDR3 is TGCGCCAGCAGCCAAGATTTAGAGGGGGCCTATGAGCAGTTCTTC. Protein product: CASSQDLEGAYEQFF. J is TRBJ2-1 and V is TRBV4-3; 7 nucleotides agree with TRBD1. The junction had 7 bases not matched to a gene; V was cut back by 0 bases and J by 8 bases. From germline, CDR1 is LGHNA and CDR2 YSLEER. The length of the CDR3 is 15 residues.

This chain connects TRBV4-1 to TRBJ1-4; D not resolved. V gave up 0 bases and J gave up 3 bases, with 8 bases separating them. Germline CDR1 is MGHRA and CDR2 is YSYEKL. This CDR3 comprises 15 residues. The DNA for the CDR3 is TGCGCCAGCAGCCAAGAGGAGTATGCTAATGAAAAACTGTTTTTT. This codes for CASSQEEYANEKLFF.

The CDR3 sequence: CASSVGQANYGYTF. The CDR3 DNA sequence: TGTGCCAGCAGCGTGGGACAGGCTAACTATGGCTACACCTTC. The chain is built from TRBV9 and TRBJ1-2, with 8 bases identical to TRBD1. The ends lost 2 bases at V and 0 bases at J; junction bases unmatched: 0. CDR1 and CDR2 from the germline V gene are SGDLS and YYNGEE. The CDR3 extends over 14 amino acids.